This T cell receptor (beta chain) was sequenced during a study of OX40 agonist ivuxolimab in advanced cancers. The V and J ends lost 8 bases and 7 bases, in that order; junction bases with no gene match: 4. Germline-derived CDR1 and CDR2 are MGHDK and SYGVNS. The length of the CDR3 is 11 residues. Clones were sequenced by immunoSEQ multiplex PCR, and TCRdb holds only the in-frame ones, with some missing. This sample has some 30,000 clones, with roughly 87% found just once. Sequencing used CD4+ or CD8+ T cells sorted from blood, obtained in a trial of the OX40 agonist ivuxolimab. The chain employs TRBV25-1 and TRBJ1-1; 7 bases match TRBD1. The TCR originated in an adult with an advanced solid tumor such as melanoma, head and neck, liver or kidney cancer. CDR3 DNA sequence: TGTGCCAGCCAAACAGGGGTTGAAGCTTTCTTT. It codes for CASQTGVEAFF.